These T cell receptor beta chains were read from a single sample in a study of T cell responses to AZD1222 COVID-19 vaccine. TCRdb's table, derived via immunoSEQ multiplex PCR, lists solely in-frame clones and lacks some. The sample holds around 160,000 clones, 91% seen once. The material sequenced was peripheral blood, taken on day 0 of AZD1222 vaccination. These receptor sequences come from an adult in good health. CDR3s include the opening cysteine and the closing phenylalanine or tryptophan. Fields, in order: clone size, D gene, V gene, J gene, CDR3 protein, CDR3 DNA. The D gene is left open where the match is weak. For some rows the clone size is stated as once, few or many, or as a class when expanded; others skip it.

.	TRBD2	TRBV11-2	TRBJ2-1	CASSLRWGGSYNEQFF	TGTGCCAGCAGCTTAAGGTGGGGGGGCTCCTACAATGAGCAGTTCTTC
.	.	TRBV4-2	TRBJ1-2	CASSQARQGVNYGYTF	TGTGCCAGCAGCCAAGCTCGTCAGGGCGTTAACTATGGCTACACCTTC
.	TRBD1	TRBV10-1	TRBJ1-5	CASSPNWTGVYSNQPQHF	TGCGCCAGCAGCCCCAATTGGACAGGGGTTTATAGCAATCAGCCCCAGCATTTT
.	.	TRBV6-5	TRBJ1-3	CASSYRQGSPGNTIYF	TGTGCCAGCAGTTATAGGCAGGGATCCCCTGGAAACACCATATATTTT
.	.	TRBV30	TRBJ2-1	CAWSEAAMGFGEQFF	TGTGCCTGGAGCGAAGCGGCGATGGGGTTTGGAGAGCAGTTCTTC
.	.	TRBV2	TRBJ2-1	CASSDTDDGTPNTEQFF	TGTGCCAGCAGTGACACGGACGACGGGACCCCCAACACCGAGCAGTTCTTC
once	.	TRBV5-1	TRBJ1-1	CASSSRTDTEAFF	TGCGCCAGCAGCTCCAGGACAGATACTGAAGCTTTCTTT
.	TRBD1	TRBV19	TRBJ1-5	CASRVGQGARRNQPQHF	TGTGCCAGTAGGGTCGGACAGGGGGCGCGTCGCAATCAGCCCCAGCATTTT
.	.	TRBV27	TRBJ1-2	CASKGLGGGYTF	TGTGCCAGCAAGGGACTTGGGGGTGGCTACACCTTC
once	.	TRBV30	TRBJ1-2	CAWSVFLVRGPQANYGYTF	TGTGCCTGGAGTGTATTTTTAGTCAGGGGCCCGCAAGCTAACTATGGCTACACCTTC
.	TRBD1	TRBV27	TRBJ1-1	CASSLQGGRMNTEAFF	TGTGCCAGCAGCCTCCAGGGGGGACGAATGAACACTGAAGCTTTCTTT
.	TRBD1	TRBV19	TRBJ2-7	CASSEPLDRGRDEQYF	TGTGCCAGTAGCGAGCCGCTGGACAGGGGGCGTGACGAGCAGTACTTC
.	TRBD2	TRBV7-3	TRBJ2-1	CASSFFFFDLAGVGSEQFF	TGTGCCAGCAGCTTTTTTTTCTTCGATCTAGCGGGCGTCGGGAGTGAGCAGTTCTTC
.	.	TRBV5-6	TRBJ2-7	CASSRDNFGNEQYF	TGTGCCAGCAGCCGGGACAATTTCGGGAACGAGCAGTACTTC
.	.	TRBV9	TRBJ1-3	CASSVGGGNTIYF	TGTGCCAGCAGCGTCGGGGGCGGAAACACCATATATTTT
.	TRBD1	TRBV6-1	TRBJ1-3	CASSEVGQGTGNTIYF	TGTGCCAGCAGTGAAGTAGGACAGGGTACTGGAAACACCATATATTTT
.	TRBD1	TRBV6-2/TRBV6-3	TRBJ2-2	CASSYSKGQGTGELFF	TGTGCCAGCAGTTACTCGAAGGGACAGGGGACCGGGGAGCTGTTTTTT
.	TRBD2	TRBV27	TRBJ2-5	CASSLYLGGETQYF	TGTGCCAGCAGTTTATATCTGGGAGGGGAGACCCAGTACTTC
.	TRBD1	TRBV29-1	TRBJ1-5	CSAMTGGGQPQHF	TGCAGCGCTATGACAGGGGGAGGCCAGCCCCAGCATTTT
once	TRBD1	TRBV3-1/TRBV3-2	TRBJ1-1	CASSQGDRDFNTEAFF	TGTGCCAGCAGCCAGGGAGACAGGGACTTTAACACTGAAGCTTTCTTT
.	.	TRBV7-3	TRBJ1-2	CASSLGTNYGYTF	TGTGCCAGCAGCCTAGGAACTAACTATGGCTACACCTTC
.	TRBD2	TRBV6-2/TRBV6-3	TRBJ2-1	CASSRARGGVNEQFF	TGTGCCAGCAGCCGCGCACGCGGGGGGGTCAATGAGCAGTTCTTC
.	TRBD2	TRBV13	TRBJ2-7	CASSYRTSGGYEQYF	TGTGCCAGCAGCTATCGGACTAGCGGGGGATACGAGCAGTACTTC
.	TRBD2	TRBV27	TRBJ2-1	CASSSISGSEQFF	TGTGCCAGCAGTTCGATTAGCGGGAGCGAGCAGTTCTTC
few	.	TRBV5-1	TRBJ1-6	CASSLAPEVASPLHF	TGCGCCAGCAGCTTGGCCCCGGAGGTGGCTTCACCCCTCCACTTT
.	.	TRBV14	TRBJ2-1	CASSQSYNEQFF	TGTGCCAGCAGCCAATCCTACAATGAGCAGTTCTTC
.	.	TRBV12-3/TRBV12-4	TRBJ1-2	CASSHRHGDGYTF	TGTGCCAGCAGTCACCGACATGGGGACGGCTACACCTTC
.	.	TRBV5-1	TRBJ2-7	CASSFQGTSSYEQYF	TGCGCCAGCAGCTTCCAGGGGACTTCCTCCTACGAGCAGTACTTC